The source of this T cell receptor beta chain is a study of T-cell reconstitution after alpha-beta-depleted transplantation in children. Study observations and caveats: T cells produced anew were the main source of T-cell counts and diversity one year after transplant. Several hundred expanded graft clones reportedly gave rise to the alpha-beta T cells present about two months after transplant. There were some patients whose high TCRbeta diversity at day 60 came from surviving recipient T cells and thymic progenitors.

For TCRbeta, the library was prepared with unique molecular identifiers. From the PCR reads, TCRdb called clonotypes with MiXCR, one entry per CDR3 protein. The sample includes tens of thousands of distinct CDR3 sequences, roughly 46% seen only once; the top ten take less than 98%. In the case of this clonotype: Its antigen is currently unknown.

The CDR3 is made up of 19 amino acids. Germline V gives CDR1 SGHRS, CDR2 YFSETQ. With V trimmed by 0 bases and J by 5 bases, 14 bases remained unmatched. The V and J genes are TRBV5-1 and TRBJ2-2, with 9 nucleotides matching TRBD2. The source of this sequence is a male patient between 5 and 17 years old who had a stem cell transplant for acute lymphoblastic leukemia, so the T cells may come from the graft donor. Here the sequenced sample was PBMCs, mostly from graft donor cells, taken 360 days after TCRalphabeta/CD19-depleted stem cell transplant. For the CDR3, the DNA is TGCGCCAGCAGCTTGGCTTATTTCGGGCTAGCGGGGAAAACCGGGGAGCTGTTTTTT. Translation gives CASSLAYFGLAGKTGELFF. Complete variable domain (other parts from reference TRBV5-1 and TRBJ2-2): KAGVTQTPRYLIKTRGQQVTLSCSPISGHRSVSWYQQTPGQGLQFLFEYFSETQRNKGNFPGRFSGRQFSNSRSEMNVSTLELGDSALYLCASSLAYFGLAGKTGELFFGEGSRLTVL.